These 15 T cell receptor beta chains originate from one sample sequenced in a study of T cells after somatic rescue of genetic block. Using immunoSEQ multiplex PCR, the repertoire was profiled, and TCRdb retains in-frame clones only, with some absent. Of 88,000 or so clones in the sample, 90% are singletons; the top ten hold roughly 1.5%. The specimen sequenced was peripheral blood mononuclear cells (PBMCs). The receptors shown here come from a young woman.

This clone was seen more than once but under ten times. DNA for the CDR3: TGCGCCAGCAGCTTGAAGGGGGCAGTGGATGGCTACACCTTC. Encoded protein: CASSLKGAVDGYTF. The J gene is TRBJ1-2, the V gene TRBV5-1; 7 bases agree with TRBD1. CDR1 is SGHRS and CDR2 is YFSETQ in the germline V gene. V was clipped by 1 base and J by 6 bases; unmatched bases: 6. The CDR3 length is 14 residues.

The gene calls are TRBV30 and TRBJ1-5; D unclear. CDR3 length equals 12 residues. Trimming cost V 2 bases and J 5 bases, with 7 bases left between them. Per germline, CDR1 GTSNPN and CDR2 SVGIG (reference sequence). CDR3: CAWSSLYQPQHF. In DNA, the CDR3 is TGTGCCTGGAGTAGCCTTTATCAGCCCCAGCATTTT.

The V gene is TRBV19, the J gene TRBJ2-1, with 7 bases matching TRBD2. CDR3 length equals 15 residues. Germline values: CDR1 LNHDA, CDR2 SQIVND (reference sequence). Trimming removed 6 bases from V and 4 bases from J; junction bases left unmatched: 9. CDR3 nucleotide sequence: TGTGCCAGTAGACTCCTTAGCGGGTCATACAATGAGCAGTTCTTC. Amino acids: CASRLLSGSYNEQFF.

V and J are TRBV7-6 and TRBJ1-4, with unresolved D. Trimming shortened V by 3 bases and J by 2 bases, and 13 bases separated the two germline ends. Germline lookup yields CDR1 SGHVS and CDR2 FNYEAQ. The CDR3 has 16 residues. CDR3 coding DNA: TGTGCCAGCAGCTTCCAGCTCAGCGTGACTAATGAAAAACTGTTTTTT. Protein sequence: CASSFQLSVTNEKLFF.

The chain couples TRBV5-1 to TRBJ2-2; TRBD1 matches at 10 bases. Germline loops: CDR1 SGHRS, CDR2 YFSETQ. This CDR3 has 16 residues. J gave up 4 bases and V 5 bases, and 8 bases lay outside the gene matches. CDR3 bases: TGCGCCAGCAGATTCCACGGGACAGGGGCCACCGGGGAGCTGTTTTTT. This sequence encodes CASRFHGTGATGELFF.

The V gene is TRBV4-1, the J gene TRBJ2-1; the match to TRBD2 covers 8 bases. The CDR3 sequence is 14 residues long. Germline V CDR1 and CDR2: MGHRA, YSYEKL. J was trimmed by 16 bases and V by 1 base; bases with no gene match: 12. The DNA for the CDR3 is TGCGCCAGCAGCCAAGCGGGCGGGAGGCCGACGATTTTCTTC. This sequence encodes CASSQAGGRPTIFF.

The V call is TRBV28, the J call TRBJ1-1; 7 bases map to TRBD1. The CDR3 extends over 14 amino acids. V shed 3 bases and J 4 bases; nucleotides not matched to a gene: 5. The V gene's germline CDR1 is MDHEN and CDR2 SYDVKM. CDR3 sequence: CASSFKGAGTEAFF. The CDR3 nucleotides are TGTGCCAGCAGTTTCAAGGGGGCAGGCACTGAAGCTTTCTTT.

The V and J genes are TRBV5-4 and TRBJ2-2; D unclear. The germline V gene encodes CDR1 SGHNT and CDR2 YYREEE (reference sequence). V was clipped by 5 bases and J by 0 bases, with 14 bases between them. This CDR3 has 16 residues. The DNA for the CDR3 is TGTGCCAGCAGACCATCTTACCGGGCGAACACCGGGGAGCTGTTTTTT. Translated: CASRPSYRANTGELFF.

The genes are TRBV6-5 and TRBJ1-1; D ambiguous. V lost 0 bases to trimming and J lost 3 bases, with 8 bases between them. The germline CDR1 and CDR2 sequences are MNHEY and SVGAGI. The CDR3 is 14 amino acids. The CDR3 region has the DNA TGTGCCAGCAGTTACTCGACCGCCTACACTGAAGCTTTCTTT. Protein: CASSYSTAYTEAFF.

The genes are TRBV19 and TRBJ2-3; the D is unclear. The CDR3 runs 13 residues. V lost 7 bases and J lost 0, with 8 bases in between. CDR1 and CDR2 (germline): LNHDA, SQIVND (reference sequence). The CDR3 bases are TGTGCCAGTACCTTAGGCAGCACAGATACGCAGTATTTT. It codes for CASTLGSTDTQYF.

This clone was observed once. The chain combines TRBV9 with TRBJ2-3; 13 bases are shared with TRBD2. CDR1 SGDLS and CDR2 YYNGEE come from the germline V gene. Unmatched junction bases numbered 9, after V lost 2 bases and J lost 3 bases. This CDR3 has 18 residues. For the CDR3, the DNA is TGTGCCAGCAGCGTTCTCGGACTAGCGGGAGACCCTACAGATACGCAGTATTTT. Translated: CASSVLGLAGDPTDTQYF.

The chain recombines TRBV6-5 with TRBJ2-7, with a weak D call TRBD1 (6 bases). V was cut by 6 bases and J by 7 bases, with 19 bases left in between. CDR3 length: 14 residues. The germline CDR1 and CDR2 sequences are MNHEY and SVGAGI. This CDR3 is CASRVMQGYGEQYF. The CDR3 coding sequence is TGTGCCAGCAGGGTCATGCAGGGGTACGGAGAGCAGTACTTC.

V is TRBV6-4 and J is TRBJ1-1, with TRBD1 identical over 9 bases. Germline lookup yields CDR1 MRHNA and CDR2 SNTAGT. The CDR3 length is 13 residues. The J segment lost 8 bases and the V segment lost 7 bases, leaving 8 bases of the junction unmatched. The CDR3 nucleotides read TGTGCCAGCAAGGGGACAGGGAGGACCGAAGCTTTCTTT. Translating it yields CASKGTGRTEAFF.

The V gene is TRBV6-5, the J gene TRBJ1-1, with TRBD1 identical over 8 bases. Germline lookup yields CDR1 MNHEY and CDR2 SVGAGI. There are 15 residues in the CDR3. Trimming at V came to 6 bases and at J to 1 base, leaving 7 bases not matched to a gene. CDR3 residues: CASRWTGNPNTEAFF. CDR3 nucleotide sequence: TGTGCCAGCAGGTGGACAGGGAACCCGAACACTGAAGCTTTCTTT.

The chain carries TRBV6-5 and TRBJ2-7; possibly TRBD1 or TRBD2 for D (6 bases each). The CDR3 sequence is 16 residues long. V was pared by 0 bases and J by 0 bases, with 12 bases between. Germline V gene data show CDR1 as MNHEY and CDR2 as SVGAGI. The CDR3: CASSYSTGAVSYEQYF. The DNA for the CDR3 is TGTGCCAGCAGTTACTCGACGGGGGCAGTCTCCTACGAGCAGTACTTC.